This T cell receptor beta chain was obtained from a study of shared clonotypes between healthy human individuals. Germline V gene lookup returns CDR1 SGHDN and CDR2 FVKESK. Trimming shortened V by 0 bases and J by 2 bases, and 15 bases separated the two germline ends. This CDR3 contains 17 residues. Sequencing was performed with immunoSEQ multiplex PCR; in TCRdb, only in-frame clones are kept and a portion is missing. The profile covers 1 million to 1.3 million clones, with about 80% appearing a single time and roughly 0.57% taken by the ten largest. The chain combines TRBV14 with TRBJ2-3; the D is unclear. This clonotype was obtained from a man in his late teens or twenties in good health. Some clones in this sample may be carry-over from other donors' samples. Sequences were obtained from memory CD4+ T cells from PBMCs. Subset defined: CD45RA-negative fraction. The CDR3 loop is CASSQDFVPLNTDTQYF. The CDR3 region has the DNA TGTGCCAGCAGCCAAGATTTCGTACCTTTAAACACAGATACGCAGTATTTT.